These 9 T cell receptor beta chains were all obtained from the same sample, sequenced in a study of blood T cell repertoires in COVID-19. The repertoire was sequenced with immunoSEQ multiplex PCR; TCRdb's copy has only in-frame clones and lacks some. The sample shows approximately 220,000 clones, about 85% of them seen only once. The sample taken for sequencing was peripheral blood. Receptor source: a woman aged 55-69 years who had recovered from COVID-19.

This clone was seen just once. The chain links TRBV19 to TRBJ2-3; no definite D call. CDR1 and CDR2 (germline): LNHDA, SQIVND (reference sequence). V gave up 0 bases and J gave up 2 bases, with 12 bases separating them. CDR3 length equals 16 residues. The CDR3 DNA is TGTGCCAGTAGTATAGATCGCGGCGTCGCCACAGATACGCAGTATTTT. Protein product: CASSIDRGVATDTQYF.

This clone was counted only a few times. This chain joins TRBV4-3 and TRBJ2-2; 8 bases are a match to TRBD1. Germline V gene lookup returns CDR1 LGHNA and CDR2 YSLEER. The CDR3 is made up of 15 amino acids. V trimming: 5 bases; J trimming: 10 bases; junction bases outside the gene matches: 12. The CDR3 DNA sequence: TGCGCCAGCAGCAAACAGGGGGGTCTATTGGAGGAGCTGTTTTTT. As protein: CASSKQGGLLEELFF.

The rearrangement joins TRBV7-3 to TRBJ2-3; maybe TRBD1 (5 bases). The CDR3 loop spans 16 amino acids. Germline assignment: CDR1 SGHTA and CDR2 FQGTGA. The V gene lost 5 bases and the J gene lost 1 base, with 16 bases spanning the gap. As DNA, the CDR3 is TGTGCCAGCAGCACAGGCCCCGGTAGGGGCACAGATACGCAGTATTTT. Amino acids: CASSTGPGRGTDTQYF.

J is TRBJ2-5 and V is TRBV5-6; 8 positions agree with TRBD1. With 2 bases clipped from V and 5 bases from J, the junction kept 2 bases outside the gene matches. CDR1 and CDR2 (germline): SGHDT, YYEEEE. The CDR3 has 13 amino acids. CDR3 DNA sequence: TGTGCCAGCAGCTTTTGGGACAGGGAGACCCAGTACTTC. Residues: CASSFWDRETQYF.

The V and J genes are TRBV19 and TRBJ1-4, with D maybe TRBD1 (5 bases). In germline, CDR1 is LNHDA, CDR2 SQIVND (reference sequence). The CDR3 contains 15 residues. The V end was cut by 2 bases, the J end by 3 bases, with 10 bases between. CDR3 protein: CASSISAGSNEKLFF. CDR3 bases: TGTGCCAGTAGTATATCGGCAGGGTCTAATGAAAAACTGTTTTTT.

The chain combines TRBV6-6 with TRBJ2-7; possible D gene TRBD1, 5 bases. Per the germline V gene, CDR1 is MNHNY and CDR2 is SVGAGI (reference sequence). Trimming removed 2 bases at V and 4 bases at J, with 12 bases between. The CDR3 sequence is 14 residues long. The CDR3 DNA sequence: TGTGCCAGCAGTTACAGCAACAGGATTTACGAGCAGTACTTC. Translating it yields CASSYSNRIYEQYF.

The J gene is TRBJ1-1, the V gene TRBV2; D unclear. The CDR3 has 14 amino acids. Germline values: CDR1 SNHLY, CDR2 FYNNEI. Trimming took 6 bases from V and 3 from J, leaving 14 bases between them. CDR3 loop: CASREGLLYTEAFF. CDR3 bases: TGTGCCAGCAGGGAGGGCTTATTATACACTGAAGCTTTCTTT. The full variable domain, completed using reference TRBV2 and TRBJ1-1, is EPEVTQTPSHQVTQMGQEVILRCVPISNHLYFYWYRQILGQKVEFLVSFYNNEISEKSEIFDDQFSVERPDGSNFTLKIRSTKLEDSAMYFCASREGLLYTEAFFGQGTRLTVV.

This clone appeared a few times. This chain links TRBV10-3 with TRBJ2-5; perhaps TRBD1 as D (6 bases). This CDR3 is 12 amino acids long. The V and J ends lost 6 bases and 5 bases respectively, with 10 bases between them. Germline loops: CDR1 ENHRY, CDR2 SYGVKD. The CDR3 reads CAIRDSKETQYF. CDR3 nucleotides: TGTGCCATCAGGGACAGTAAGGAGACCCAGTACTTC.

The CDR3 region has the DNA TGTGCCAGCAGCCTTATGGGCGGGGGGGCAGGTCGCGATGAGCAGTTCTTC. Translating it yields CASSLMGGGAGRDEQFF. This chain uses TRBV7-2 with TRBJ2-1; 9 nucleotides align to TRBD2. The CDR3 spans 17 residues. J lost 8 bases, V lost 5 bases, and 16 bases had no gene match. CDR1 and CDR2 from the germline V gene are SGHTA and FQGNSA.